The entry below gives a single T cell receptor beta chain sequence along with its context. Its antigen is still unknown. No clone much larger than this one lies a single base away; base qualities are absent. Patients with a history of autoimmune disease or receiving systemic immunosuppression were excluded from the trial. Peripheral blood for TCR sequencing was collected from all dose cohorts at baseline, on cycle 4 day 1, and on cycle 7 day 1. The samples were drawn from a first-in-human, open-label, multicenter phase I dose-escalation trial of ivuxolimab. The trial enrolled adults with locally advanced or metastatic head and neck squamous cell, hepatocellular, melanoma or renal cell carcinoma. Before TCR sequencing, CD4+ and CD8+ T cells were separately sorted from peripheral blood. Genomic DNA was extracted from sorted cells for sequencing of the TCRbeta CDR3 region. TCRbeta CDR3 regions were sequenced using the immunoSEQ Assay. TCRdb re-hosts the immuneACCESS table, in-frame sequences only. Its copies lack some clones; in the studies checked, an unresolved V gene accounts for under half of them, and the cause for the rest is not known. Counted in this sample were under 100,000 clones; roughly 87% of them appeared once. The ten largest account for around 0.3% of the sample.

The germline V gene (reference sequence) gives CDR1 as SGHNT and CDR2 as YYREEE. Unmatched junction bases come to 3, with V trimmed by 2 bases and J by 5 bases. The CDR3 sequence holds 13 residues, the cysteine and phenylalanine included. The only DNA kept is the CDR3, 39 bases in frame from the first base. This entry comes from a study of OX40 agonist ivuxolimab in advanced cancers. Turning to the overall study: The costimulatory receptor OX40 (CD134) was targeted by ivuxolimab, a fully human IgG2 agonistic monoclonal antibody. Intravenous ivuxolimab was administered to patients every 2 weeks at six dose levels: 0.01, 0.1, 0.3, 1.5, 3 and 10 mg/kg. Among the roughly 52 dose-escalation patients, roughly 20 had hepatocellular carcinoma, 15 or so melanoma, 9 renal cell carcinoma and 9 head and neck cancer. In the dose-escalation cohort, more than 75% of patients were male, and the mean age was around 60 years, with a range of roughly 20 to 79. Prior anti-PD-1, anti-PD-L1 or anti-CTLA-4 therapy was permitted, and checkpoint inhibitors had been received by under 50% of dose-escalation patients. Three dose-escalation patients achieved partial responses, one with hepatocellular carcinoma and two with cutaneous melanoma. The purpose of peripheral TCRbeta sequencing was to test whether ivuxolimab changed TCR sequence diversity and led to clonal T-cell expansion. The paper describes the monotherapy dose-escalation part (N of about 54 patients) of the phase I trial of ivuxolimab.

The paper's findings and limits, for the study overall: Partial responders in the 0.1-3.0 mg/kg groups had among the lowest normalized peripheral clonal expansion, especially among CD8+ T cells. Low levels of normalized T-cell clonal expansion were also seen in some patients who did not respond. The antigen specificity of the peripheral T cells that underwent clonal expansion was not determined. At doses of 0.1 to 3.0 mg/kg, clonal expansion of both CD4+ and CD8+ T cells in blood was seen between baseline and week 6. After ivuxolimab, more expanded clones were found on average in CD8+ T cells than in CD4+ T cells.

The chain joins TRBV5-4 to TRBJ1-1, with 7 middle bases fitting TRBD1. This clonotype was obtained from an adult with an advanced solid tumor such as melanoma, head and neck, liver or kidney cancer. Sample: CD4+ or CD8+ T cells sorted from blood, taken in a trial of the OX40 agonist ivuxolimab. The CDR3 protein is CASSFDRVTEAFF. The base sequence is TGTGCCAGCAGCTTCGACAGGGTAACTGAAGCTTTCTTT.